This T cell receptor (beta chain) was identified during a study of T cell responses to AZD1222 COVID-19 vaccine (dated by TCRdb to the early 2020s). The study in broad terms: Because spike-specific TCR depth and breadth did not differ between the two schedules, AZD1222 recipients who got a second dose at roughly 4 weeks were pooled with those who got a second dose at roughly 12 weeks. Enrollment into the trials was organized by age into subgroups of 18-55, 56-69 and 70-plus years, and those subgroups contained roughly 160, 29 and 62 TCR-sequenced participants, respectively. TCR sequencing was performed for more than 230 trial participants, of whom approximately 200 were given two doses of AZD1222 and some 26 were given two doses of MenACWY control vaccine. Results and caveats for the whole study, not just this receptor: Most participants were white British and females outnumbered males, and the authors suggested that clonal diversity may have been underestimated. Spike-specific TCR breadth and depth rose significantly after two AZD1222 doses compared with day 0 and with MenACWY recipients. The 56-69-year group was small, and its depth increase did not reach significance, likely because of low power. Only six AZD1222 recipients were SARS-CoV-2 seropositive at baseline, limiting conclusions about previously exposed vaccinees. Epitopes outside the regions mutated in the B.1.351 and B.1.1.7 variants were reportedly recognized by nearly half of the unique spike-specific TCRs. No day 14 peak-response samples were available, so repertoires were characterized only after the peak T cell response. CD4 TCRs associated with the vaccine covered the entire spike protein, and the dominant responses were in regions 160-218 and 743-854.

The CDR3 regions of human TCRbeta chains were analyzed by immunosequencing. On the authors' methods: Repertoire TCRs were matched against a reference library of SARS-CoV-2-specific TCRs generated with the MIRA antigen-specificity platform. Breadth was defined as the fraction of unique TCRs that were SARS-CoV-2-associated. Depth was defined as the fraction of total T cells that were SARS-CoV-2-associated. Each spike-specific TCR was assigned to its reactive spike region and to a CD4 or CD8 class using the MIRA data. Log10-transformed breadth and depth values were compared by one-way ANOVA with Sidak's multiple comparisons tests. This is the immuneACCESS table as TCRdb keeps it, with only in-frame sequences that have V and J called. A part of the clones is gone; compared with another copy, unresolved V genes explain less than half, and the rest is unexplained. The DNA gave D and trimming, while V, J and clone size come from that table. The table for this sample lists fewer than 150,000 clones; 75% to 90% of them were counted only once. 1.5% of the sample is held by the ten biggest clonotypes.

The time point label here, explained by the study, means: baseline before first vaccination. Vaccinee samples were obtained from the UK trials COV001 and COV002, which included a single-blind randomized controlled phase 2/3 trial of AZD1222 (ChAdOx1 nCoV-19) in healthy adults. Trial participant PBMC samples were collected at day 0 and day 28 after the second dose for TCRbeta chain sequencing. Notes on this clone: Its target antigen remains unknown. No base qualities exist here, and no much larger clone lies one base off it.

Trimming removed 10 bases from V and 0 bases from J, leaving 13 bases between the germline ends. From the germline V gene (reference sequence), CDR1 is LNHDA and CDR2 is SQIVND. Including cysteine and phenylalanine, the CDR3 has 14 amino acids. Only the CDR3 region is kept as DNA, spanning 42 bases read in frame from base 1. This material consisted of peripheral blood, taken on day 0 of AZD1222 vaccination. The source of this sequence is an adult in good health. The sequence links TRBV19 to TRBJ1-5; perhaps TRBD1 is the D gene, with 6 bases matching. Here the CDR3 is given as CATGGQHSNQPQHF. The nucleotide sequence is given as TGTGCCACTGGAGGACAGCATAGCAATCAGCCCCAGCATTTT.